This passage covers 7 T cell receptor beta chains from one sample sequenced in a study of blood T cell repertoires in COVID-19 (dated by TCRdb to 2020 to 2022). Receptor amplification or capture employed the immunoSEQ multiplex PCR assay. TCRdb retrieved this table from immuneACCESS and kept in-frame rearrangements only. Not all clones are present; in checked studies, unresolved V genes account for under half, and no reason is known for the remainder. The sample records roughly 150,000 clones, more than 65% of which are singletons. The ten biggest clones cover 4.2% of the sample. Sequenced material: peripheral blood. The receptors originated from a man in his 60s with acute or convalescent COVID-19.

This chain joins TRBV23-1 and TRBJ2-1, with D possibly being TRBD2 (6 bases). TRBV23-1 has ORF status, its function being uncertain. Trimming cost V 4 bases and J 4 bases, with 20 bases left between them. The CDR3 is 17 amino acids. CDR3 amino acids: CASSLEPNLREYNEQFF. The CDR3 region has the DNA TGCGCCAGCAGTCTCGAACCTAATTTGCGGGAATACAATGAGCAGTTCTTC.

The rearrangement joins TRBV10-3 to TRBJ1-1; D call uncertain. There are 12 residues in the CDR3. V lost 0 bases to trimming and J lost 6 bases, with 5 bases between them. Germline CDR1 reads ENHRY; CDR2 reads SYGVKD. The CDR3 loop reads CAISESYSEAFF. DNA for the CDR3: TGTGCCATCAGTGAGTCGTACTCTGAAGCTTTCTTT.

The chain links TRBV9 to TRBJ1-3; D is unclear. CDR3 length: 13 amino acids. Germline V lookup: CDR1 SGDLS, CDR2 YYNGEE. V dropped 0 bases and J dropped 8 bases, with 9 bases sitting between them. CDR3 sequence reads: CASSVDFRDTIYF. In DNA form, the CDR3 reads TGTGCCAGCAGCGTAGACTTTAGAGACACCATATATTTT.

The sample holds many counts of this clone. The V call is TRBV27, the J call TRBJ2-2, with TRBD2 identical over 7 bases. Germline V gene lookup returns CDR1 MNHEY and CDR2 SMNVEV (reference sequence). V lost 2 bases to trimming and J lost 4 bases; unmatched junction nucleotides: 4. This CDR3 contains 15 residues. The CDR3 nucleotides read TGTGCCAGCAGTTTAAGGCTAGCGGTCACCGGGGAGCTGTTTTTT. Its translation is CASSLRLAVTGELFF.

The J gene is TRBJ2-1, the V gene TRBV19, with TRBD1 identical over 9 bases. This CDR3 region has 17 residues. From germline, CDR1 is LNHDA and CDR2 SQIVND (reference sequence). Germline trimming cut 0 bases from V and 2 bases from J; bases unmatched to any gene: 5. CDR3 sequence (DNA): TGTGCCAGTAGTATAGATCTCGGGACAGGGACCTACAATGAGCAGTTCTTC. Its translation: CASSIDLGTGTYNEQFF. The whole variable domain, filled in from reference TRBV19 and TRBJ2-1, reads DGGITQSPKYLFRKEGQNVTLSCEQNLNHDAMYWYRQDPGQGLRLIYYSQIVNDFQKGDIAEGYSVSREKKESFPLTVTSAQKNPTAFYLCASSIDLGTGTYNEQFFGPGTRLTVL.

This chain uses TRBV5-1 with TRBJ2-7; perhaps TRBD1 as D (7 bases). Germline lookup yields CDR1 SGHRS and CDR2 YFSETQ. The V gene lost 7 bases and the J gene lost 0 bases, with 20 bases spanning the gap. The CDR3 sequence is 16 residues long. CDR3 loop: CASRGGGADFSYEQYF. Written as DNA, the CDR3 is TGCGCCAGCCGAGGAGGGGGCGCAGATTTCTCCTACGAGCAGTACTTC.

The J gene is TRBJ1-2, the V gene TRBV5-4; D call uncertain. The CDR3 is 15 amino acids. The V gene's germline CDR1 is SGHNT and CDR2 YYREEE (reference sequence). Trimming removed 4 bases from V and 4 bases from J, with 17 bases in between. CDR3 residues: CASSPTHDKFYGYTF. The CDR3 DNA is TGTGCCAGCAGCCCAACACACGACAAGTTCTATGGCTACACCTTC.